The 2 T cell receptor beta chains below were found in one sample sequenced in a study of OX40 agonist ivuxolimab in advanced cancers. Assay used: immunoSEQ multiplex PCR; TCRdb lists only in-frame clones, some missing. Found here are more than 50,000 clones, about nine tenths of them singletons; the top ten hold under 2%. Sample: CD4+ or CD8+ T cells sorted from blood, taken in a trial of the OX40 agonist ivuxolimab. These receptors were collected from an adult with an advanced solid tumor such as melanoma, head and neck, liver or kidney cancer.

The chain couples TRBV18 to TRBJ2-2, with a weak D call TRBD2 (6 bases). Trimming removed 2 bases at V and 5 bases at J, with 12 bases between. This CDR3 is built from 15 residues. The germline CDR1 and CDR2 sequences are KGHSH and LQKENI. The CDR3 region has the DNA TGTGCCAGCTCACCAAGATGGGGGGAGACCGGGGAGCTGTTTTTT. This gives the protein CASSPRWGETGELFF.

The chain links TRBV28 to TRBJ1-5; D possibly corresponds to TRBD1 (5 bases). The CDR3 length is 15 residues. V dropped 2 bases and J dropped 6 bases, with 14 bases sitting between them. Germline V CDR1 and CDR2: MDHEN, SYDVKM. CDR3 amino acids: CASSLARARGQPQHF. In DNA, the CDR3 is TGTGCCAGCAGTTTAGCCAGGGCGAGAGGTCAGCCCCAGCATTTT.